What follows describes a single T cell receptor beta chain. The sample holds many counts of this clonotype. Its antigen is not yet known. Base qualities are not at hand, and no much larger clone is one base apart. V is shortened by 6 bases, J by 4 bases, and the region joining them spans 16 bases. The germline V gene provides CDR1 MNHNS and CDR2 SASEGT. From its cysteine to its phenylalanine, the CDR3 spans 14 amino acids. Only CDR3 DNA remains: 42 bases, in frame from the first base. The TCR beta CDR3 regions were amplified from RNA transcripts. A first-round RT-PCR of the TCR CDR3 used the HTBI primer set with the Qiagen OneStep RT-PCR kit. A second multiplex PCR round built the libraries, followed by size selection and purification. Libraries were sequenced paired-end with 100 bp reads on an Illumina HiSeq2000. Per the original workflow: SOAPnuke was used to process the raw data, throwing out any read that contained adapters or uncalled bases, had a mean Phred below 15, or lacked an exact constant-primer or identifier match. High-quality paired reads were merged using COPE v1.2.5, and each unique nucleotide sequence was defined as a clonotype. MiTCR v1.1 was used to align the clonotypes against IMGT TRBV, TRBD and TRBJ reference segments. The analysis was restricted to V-J combinations with a frequency above 0.0001, which together covered roughly 99% of the repertoires. A TCS score was defined as the ratio between F50 (clonal expansion) and ExV (chaos), using BLOSUM62-based TCRdist between CDR3 peptides within each V-J. Welch's t-statistics and random forest reduced around 550 V-J features to roughly 13, which were used in a naive Bayes classifier (R e1071). Thyroid-blood repertoire similarity was quantified with the Morisita-Horn index. TCRdb reworked the public reads: Q25 trimming with fastp, MiXCR clone assembly, productive beta chains retained. Every CDR3 protein is listed once, alongside the most common genes and DNA of its rows. TCRdb, rather than the study authors, made the V and J calls. A total of some 24,000 distinct CDR3 sequences appear in this sample, 45% to 50% of them only once. Under 30% of the sample lies in the top ten.

Hyperthyroidism patients were newly diagnosed, with disease duration under 2 months, and aged 18 to 65 years. Any patient with an uncontrolled infection, another autoimmune disease, pregnancy or lactation was excluded. Clinical symptoms, serum thyroxine and TRAb, thyroid ultrasound, and orbital computed tomography formed the basis for the diagnoses. Blood from progressor patients was drawn when they were first diagnosed with hyperthyroidism, before any ophthalmopathy symptoms appeared. PBMCs were separated from under 11 ml of fresh peripheral blood using Ficoll-Paque density gradient centrifugation. Patients classed as progressors first received a Graves' hyperthyroidism diagnosis and then went on to develop ophthalmopathy during follow-up. Total RNA was extracted using Trizol reagent, and RNA quality was assessed on an Agilent 2100 Bioanalyzer. These data are taken from a study of T cells in Graves' hyperthyroidism and ophthalmopathy (dated by TCRdb to between 2018 and 2021). Regarding the complete study: Peripheral blood samples were taken at initial diagnosis, before any treatment was given. TCR V-J signatures able to tell the groups apart were searched for in a discovery cohort of approximately 95 patients, of whom 43 had Graves' ophthalmopathy and some 60 had stable Graves' hyperthyroidism. Whether ophthalmopathy could be predicted prospectively was tested in an independent validation cohort made up of under 20 hyperthyroidism patients plus 17 patients who later progressed to ophthalmopathy. The 100 or so discovery patients were randomly divided into training and test sets at a 7:3 ratio. In six Graves' hyperthyroidism patients, the study also compared T-cell repertoires from thyroid tissue with T-cell repertoires from blood. After blood sampling, hyperthyroidism patients were treated with methimazole at a starting dose of 30 mg daily, and ophthalmopathy patients were treated with high-dose intravenous methylprednisolone. According to the paper, TCR Vbeta CDR3 sequencing was carried out on 135 peripheral blood samples, which came from approximately 43 ophthalmopathy, some 73 hyperthyroidism and around 17 progressor patients.

The research as a whole found: Most expanded thyroid clonotypes (frequency above 0.001) were also found in blood, which suggests that blood repertoires may mirror thyroid immune responses. Sample size was not statistically predetermined, and investigators were not blinded to group allocation. Ophthalmopathy was separated from stable hyperthyroidism by a 13 V-J signature model, with approximately 90% sensitivity and approximately 81% specificity obtained in cross-validation and 80%/75% obtained in testing. In validation, the model predicted progression to ophthalmopathy a median of roughly six months before onset, with 65% to 71% sensitivity and 72.22% specificity.

The sample consisted of blood. This TCR was recovered from a woman in her 40s with Graves' hyperthyroidism that later progressed to Graves' ophthalmopathy. The rearranged chain carries TRBV6-1 and TRBJ2-7, with TRBD1 as a weak D call on 8 bases. The nucleotide sequence reads TGTGCCAGCAGGGACGACAGGGGAGGGTACGAGCAGTACTTC. This is translated as CASRDDRGGYEQYF.